Shown below are 2 T cell receptor beta chains from a single sample sequenced in a study of OX40 agonist ivuxolimab in advanced cancers. Some clones are missing from TCRdb's copy, which holds only in-frame ones; the method was immunoSEQ multiplex PCR. Of 65,000 to 90,000 clones in the sample, almost 85% were seen once. This sample comprised CD4+ or CD8+ T cells sorted from blood, obtained in a trial of the OX40 agonist ivuxolimab. The origin of the receptors is an adult with an advanced solid tumor such as melanoma, head and neck, liver or kidney cancer.

The chain employs TRBV27 and TRBJ1-5; 10 bases map to TRBD1. Per germline, CDR1 MNHEY and CDR2 SMNVEV (reference sequence). Trimming removed 5 bases from V and 5 bases from J; junction bases left unmatched: 6. This CDR3 spans 15 amino acids. This CDR3 is CASSPTGGVYQPQHF. The CDR3 bases are TGTGCCAGCAGTCCGACAGGGGGCGTTTATCAGCCCCAGCATTTT.

A single count supports this clone. The genes are TRBV18 and TRBJ2-2; D is ambiguous. Germline V gene lookup returns CDR1 KGHSH and CDR2 LQKENI. The V and J ends lost 2 bases and 2 bases respectively, with 9 bases between them. CDR3 length equals 15 residues. The CDR3 loop is CASSPVRGNTGELFF. Written as DNA, the CDR3 is TGTGCCAGCTCACCAGTACGAGGAAACACCGGGGAGCTGTTTTTT.